The 11 T cell receptor beta chains below come from one sample, sequenced in a study of T cell responses to AZD1222 COVID-19 vaccine. Assay: immunoSEQ multiplex PCR; the TCRdb copy retains only in-frame clones and omits some. The repertoire holds about 180,000 clones, 85% to 95% seen once, with about 1.5% in the top ten. This specimen consisted of peripheral blood, obtained 28 days after the second AZD1222 dose. The receptors here all came from an adult who received the AZD1222 COVID-19 vaccine.

This chain links TRBV9 with TRBJ1-3; TRBD1 is a possible D gene (5 bases). The CDR3 consists of 19 residues. V was trimmed by 4 bases and J by 1 base, leaving 24 bases between them. Germline lookup yields CDR1 SGDLS and CDR2 YYNGEE. CDR3 sequence reads: CASSPGPVGYFGSGNTIYF. The CDR3 DNA sequence: TGTGCCAGCAGCCCGGGGCCGGTCGGTTACTTCGGGTCTGGAAACACCATATATTTT.

This chain connects TRBV6-1 to TRBJ2-5; tentatively, D is TRBD2 (6 bases). V was pared by 1 base and J by 5 bases, with 11 bases between. Germline values: CDR1 MNHNS, CDR2 SASEGT. This CDR3 contains 14 residues. CDR3 amino acids: CASSEGGVKETQYF. Here the CDR3 DNA reads TGTGCCAGCAGTGAAGGGGGGGTAAAGGAGACCCAGTACTTC.

A word on this clone: Other DNA sequences in the sample encode the same CDR3. J is TRBJ1-5 and V is TRBV6-5; possibly TRBD1 for D (6 bases). Between the trimmed V and J ends, which lost 6 bases and 0 bases, there was a span of 12 bases. CDR3 length: 15 amino acids. Germline CDR1 and CDR2: MNHEY and SVGAGI. The DNA of the CDR3 is TGTGCCAGCAGCCCGGACAGTTATAGCAATCAGCCCCAGCATTTT. This translates into CASSPDSYSNQPQHF.

This rearrangement joins TRBV9 to TRBJ2-7; unclear D gene. The CDR3 has 12 amino acids. V was cut by 4 bases and J by 3 bases, with 8 bases left in between. The germline V gene has CDR1 SGDLS and CDR2 YYNGEE. In DNA form, the CDR3 reads TGTGCCAGCAGCCCGGAAGGCTACGAGCAGTACTTC. This translates into CASSPEGYEQYF.

This sequence joins TRBV2 and TRBJ1-3; D ambiguous. The CDR3 loop spans 13 amino acids. Between the trimmed V and J ends, which lost 7 bases and 1 base, there was a span of 8 bases. Germline V CDR1 and CDR2: SNHLY, FYNNEI. The DNA of the CDR3 is TGTGCCAGCACGAAGGAGTCTGGAAACACCATATATTTT. Translated, it gives CASTKESGNTIYF.

The rearrangement uses TRBV11-3 and TRBJ2-1; no firm D call. This CDR3 is built from 17 residues. Trimming took off 0 bases at V and 6 bases at J, with 18 bases between the two ends. Germline CDR1 SGHNT, CDR2 YENEEA. Written as DNA, the CDR3 is TGTGCCAGCAGCTTAGATTGGGAACGGCGGATTCTCAATGAGCAGTTCTTC. This gives the protein CASSLDWERRILNEQFF.

The J gene is TRBJ2-2, the V gene TRBV24-1, with D unresolved. CDR3 length: 14 residues. The V gene's germline CDR1 is KGHDR and CDR2 SFDVKD. V was clipped by 4 bases and J by 7 bases, with 12 bases between them. The CDR3 reads CATSDTNTGGELFF. DNA for the CDR3: TGTGCCACCAGTGACACAAATACCGGCGGGGAGCTGTTTTTT.

J is TRBJ2-1 and V is TRBV5-4; perhaps TRBD2 as D (6 bases). Trimming cost V 1 base and J 10 bases, with 15 bases left between them. The CDR3 extends over 14 amino acids. Looked up from germline, CDR1 is SGHNT and CDR2 is YYREEE (reference sequence). The DNA for the CDR3 is TGTGCCAGCAGCTTGAGGGCTAGCGCTGAGGAGCAGTTCTTC. Its protein is CASSLRASAEEQFF.

The chain carries TRBV6-4 and TRBJ2-2, with 9 positions matching TRBD2. CDR3 length: 14 amino acids. Losses at the gene ends were 0 bases for V and 7 bases for J; bases not matched to a gene: 0. Looked up from germline, CDR1 is MRHNA and CDR2 is SNTAGT. Written as DNA, the CDR3 is TGTGCCAGCAGTGACTCTAGCGGGAGCGGGGAGCTGTTTTTT. Its protein is CASSDSSGSGELFF.

The gene calls are TRBV11-2 and TRBJ1-2, with no clear D. The CDR3 consists of 14 residues. CDR1 SGHAT and CDR2 FQNNGV come from the germline V gene. V lost 1 base, J lost 7 bases, and 13 bases lay in between. The CDR3 DNA follows: TGTGCCAGCAGCTTAGTAGGAGTGGCCTCTGGCTACACCTTC. Its translation is CASSLVGVASGYTF.

The chain couples TRBV6-5 to TRBJ1-2; 9 positions match TRBD1. J was trimmed by 8 bases and V by 6 bases; bases with no gene match: 10. Germline V gene sequence: CDR1 MNHEY, CDR2 SVGAGI. The CDR3 is 14 residues long. The chain's CDR3 is CASRDTWTGDGYTF. The CDR3 DNA reads TGTGCCAGCAGAGACACATGGACAGGGGACGGCTACACCTTC.